The clone carrying this T cell receptor (beta chain) was seen a few times. Its antigen is not known. Assay: immunoSEQ multiplex PCR; the TCRdb copy retains only in-frame clones and omits some. This sample has more than 20,000 clones, with more than 75% found just once. This CDR3 is 14 amino acids long. Trimming removed 5 bases at V and 4 bases at J, with 14 bases between. The germline gives CDR1 KGHSH, CDR2 LQKENI. The data derive from a study of chemoradiotherapy in HPV16-positive cancers. The overall study: Candidate HPV-specific clones and shared TCR motifs came from a couple of HPV16-positive patients. Regarding the study as a whole: Better recurrence-free survival went with HPV-responsive T-cell expansion in HPV16-positive patients. Candidate HPV-specific clones and E7-related TCR motifs grew in tumor during treatment. Functional assays defining HPV-specific T cells used only a couple of HPV16-positive patients.

This rearrangement joins TRBV18 to TRBJ2-5, with D perhaps TRBD1 (5 bases). The specimen comprised blood, sampled from a patient who underwent chemoradiotherapy. The sequence came from a human donor with HPV-associated anogenital cancer. CDR3 amino acids: CASSVSTRGETQYF. CDR3 in DNA: TGTGCCAGCTCAGTCAGCACAAGGGGAGAGACCCAGTACTTC.